A single sample gave rise to the 18 T cell receptor beta chains below, sequenced in a study of T-cell reconstitution after alpha-beta-depleted transplantation in children. Unique molecular identifiers were used in preparing the TCRbeta library. TCRdb re-called the PCR reads with MiXCR, one entry per CDR3 protein. The table includes over 150,000 distinct CDR3 sequences, 6.6% detected once. Material: PBMCs, obtained before TCRalphabeta/CD19-depleted stem cell transplant. These receptors all stem from a boy aged 2 to 10 with acute lymphoblastic leukemia, due to receive a stem cell transplant.

This chain joins TRBV20-1 and TRBJ2-3; TRBD2 agrees at 7 bases. CDR1 and CDR2 from the germline V gene are DFQATT and SNEGSKA (reference sequence). This CDR3 has 14 residues. V gave up 6 bases and J gave up 5 bases; unmatched junction bases: 11. In nucleotides, the CDR3 is TGCAGTGCCTCATTGGGGGGGACGAAAGATACGCAGTATTTT. Its protein is CSASLGGTKDTQYF.

This clonotype was recorded at least ten times. This sequence joins TRBV7-2 and TRBJ2-2, with D perhaps matching TRBD2 (7 bases). Germline CDR1 is SGHTA and CDR2 is FQGNSA. The V gene lost 3 bases and the J gene lost 10 bases, with 12 bases spanning the gap. This CDR3 is built from 13 residues. CDR3: CASSFSGGEELFF. The CDR3 bases are TGTGCCAGCAGCTTTTCGGGGGGCGAGGAGCTGTTTTTT.

The chain combines TRBV7-2 with TRBJ2-1, with TRBD2 matching over 9 bases. Germline trimming cut 0 bases from V and 8 bases from J; bases unmatched to any gene: 5. Germline V gene lookup returns CDR1 SGHTA and CDR2 FQGNSA. The length of the CDR3 is 15 residues. The CDR3, as DNA: TGTGCCAGCAGCTTAGCAGGGACTAGCCCCCATGAGCAGTTCTTC. Amino acids: CASSLAGTSPHEQFF.

This clonotype has a count of ten or more. The chain is built from TRBV12-3 or TRBV12-4 and TRBJ2-7, with TRBD1 identical over 8 bases. The CDR3 consists of 16 residues. V was clipped by 1 base and J by 5 bases; unmatched bases: 10. The CDR3 is CASSLVIGQGSDEQYF. CDR3 nucleotides: TGTGCCAGCAGTTTAGTGATAGGACAGGGTTCCGACGAGCAGTACTTC.

This clonotype was counted between two and nine times. The chain has TRBV11-2 and TRBJ2-3; D not resolved. This CDR3 comprises 13 residues. V lost 6 bases and J lost 1, with 8 bases in between. Per the germline V gene, CDR1 is SGHAT and CDR2 is FQNNGV. The CDR3 protein is CASSSLGTDTQYF. CDR3 nucleotides: TGTGCCAGCAGTTCCCTCGGCACAGATACGCAGTATTTT.

This clonotype was detected a few times. V gene TRBV6-5 combines with J gene TRBJ2-7; TRBD1 matches at 9 bases. This CDR3 is 16 amino acids long. The germline V gene encodes CDR1 MNHEY and CDR2 SVGAGI. After removal of 0 bases from V and 3 bases from J, the junction contained 6 bases not matched to a gene. The CDR3 region is CASSYSSPGQGYEQYF. CDR3 nucleotides: TGTGCCAGCAGTTACTCATCTCCGGGACAGGGCTACGAGCAGTACTTC.

The V and J genes are TRBV20-1 and TRBJ2-5, with TRBD1 matching 8 bases. Unmatched junction bases numbered 8, after V lost 6 bases and J lost 5 bases. The CDR3 is 13 amino acids. Germline V lookup: CDR1 DFQATT, CDR2 SNEGSKA (reference sequence). The CDR3 here is CSAESGGAETQYF. As DNA, the CDR3 is TGCAGTGCGGAATCAGGGGGCGCGGAGACCCAGTACTTC.

This clonotype was seen many times. CDR3 residues: CASSFNEQYF. CDR3 DNA: TGTGCCAGCAGTTTTAACGAGCAGTACTTC. This chain connects TRBV12-3 or TRBV12-4 to TRBJ2-7; D not resolved. The CDR3 is 10 residues long. V lost 3 bases to trimming and J lost 5 bases, with 2 bases between them.

Ten or more counts support this clonotype. V gene TRBV7-9 combines with J gene TRBJ2-7; 13 bases are shared with TRBD2. CDR1 and CDR2 (germline): SEHNR, FQNEAQ (reference sequence). J was trimmed by 5 bases and V by 5 bases; bases with no gene match: 6. The CDR3 totals 15 residues. CDR3 sequence: CASSLRTSGRNEQYF. As DNA, the CDR3 is TGTGCCAGCAGCCTCCGGACTAGCGGGAGAAACGAGCAGTACTTC.

The chain is built from TRBV3-1 and TRBJ1-1; 8 bases align to TRBD1. From germline, CDR1 is LGHDT and CDR2 YNNKEL (reference sequence). This CDR3 comprises 14 residues. The V and J ends lost 4 bases and 6 bases, in that order; junction bases with no gene match: 7. The DNA for the CDR3 is TGTGCCAGCAGCCCCAGGGGGCGTGACTCTGAAGCTTTCTTT. Its translation: CASSPRGRDSEAFF.

This clonotype was counted at least ten times. The chain is built from TRBV28 and TRBJ2-4, with D perhaps TRBD2 (5 bases). CDR3 size: 14 residues. Trimming took off 7 bases at V and 0 bases at J, with 10 bases between the two ends. Germline CDR1 MDHEN, CDR2 SYDVKM. CDR3: CASNRGQAKNIQYF. In DNA, the CDR3 is TGTGCCAGCAACCGAGGGCAAGCCAAAAACATTCAGTACTTC. Using reference TRBV28 and TRBJ2-4 for the parts outside the CDR3, the full variable domain is DVKVTQSSRYLVKRTGEKVFLECVQDMDHENMFWYRQDPGLGLRLIYFSYDVKMKEKGDIPEGYSVSREKKERFSLILESASTNQTSMYLCASNRGQAKNIQYFGAGTRLSVL.

This clonotype came up many times. J is TRBJ1-1 and V is TRBV20-1; D is ambiguous. Germline values: CDR1 DFQATT, CDR2 SNEGSKA (reference sequence). Trimming took 5 bases from V and 1 from J, leaving 8 bases between them. The CDR3 sequence is 12 residues long. CDR3 nucleotides: TGCAGTGCTGGAGTCGGGAACACTGAAGCTTTCTTT. Translated, it gives CSAGVGNTEAFF.

The genes are TRBV28 and TRBJ2-1; 10 positions match TRBD2. The CDR3 consists of 14 residues. The J segment lost 3 bases and the V segment lost 11 bases, leaving 7 bases of the junction unmatched. The germline CDR1 and CDR2 sequences are MDHEN and SYDVKM. The DNA for the CDR3 is TGTGCCGCGTTAGGACTAGCGGACTACAATGAGCAGTTCTTC. Amino acids: CAALGLADYNEQFF.

This chain connects TRBV23-1 to TRBJ2-1; 8 nucleotides line up with TRBD2. TRBV23-1 qualifies as an ORF whose function is uncertain. The junction had 15 bases not matched to a gene; V was cut back by 4 bases and J by 1 base. The CDR3 has 19 amino acids. The CDR3 is CASSRIIPAGLESYNEQFF. The CDR3 DNA reads as TGCGCCAGCAGTCGTATCATCCCCGCGGGACTAGAATCCTACAATGAGCAGTTCTTC.

This clonotype was detected ten times or more. V gene TRBV5-1 combines with J gene TRBJ2-2; maybe TRBD1 (6 bases). CDR1 is SGHRS, CDR2 YFSETQ, per germline. This CDR3 has 17 amino acids. Trimming took off 0 bases at V and 6 bases at J, with 18 bases between the two ends. Here the CDR3 reads CASSLGQADSSAGELFF. CDR3 DNA sequence: TGCGCCAGCAGCTTGGGACAGGCGGATAGTAGCGCCGGGGAGCTGTTTTTT.

This clonotype has at least ten counts. The chain carries TRBV7-2 and TRBJ2-7, with 9 bases identical to TRBD2. The CDR3 loop spans 16 amino acids. Trimming removed 1 base from V and 3 bases from J; junction bases left unmatched: 7. CDR1 and CDR2 from the germline V gene are SGHTA and FQGNSA. This chain's CDR3 is CASSLGTSATHYEQYF. The CDR3 region has the DNA TGTGCCAGCAGCTTAGGGACTAGCGCGACCCACTACGAGCAGTACTTC.

There are a few counts of this clonotype. The rearrangement joins TRBV2 to TRBJ2-7; D not certain. The CDR3 length is 16 residues. V was clipped by 3 bases and J by 3 bases, with 18 bases between them. Germline V CDR1 and CDR2: SNHLY, FYNNEI. CDR3: CASSDYPLGVGYEQYF. CDR3 sequence (DNA): TGTGCCAGCAGTGATTACCCCCTGGGCGTCGGCTACGAGCAGTACTTC.

This clonotype was counted only a few times. The V and J genes are TRBV6-5 and TRBJ1-1; 8 nucleotides match TRBD1. The V and J ends lost 0 bases and 4 bases, in that order; junction bases with no gene match: 7. This CDR3 comprises 16 residues. CDR1 MNHEY and CDR2 SVGAGI come from the germline V gene. The CDR3 sequence is CASSYSTGTGATEAFF. The CDR3, as DNA: TGTGCCAGCAGTTACTCGACCGGGACAGGAGCCACTGAAGCTTTCTTT.